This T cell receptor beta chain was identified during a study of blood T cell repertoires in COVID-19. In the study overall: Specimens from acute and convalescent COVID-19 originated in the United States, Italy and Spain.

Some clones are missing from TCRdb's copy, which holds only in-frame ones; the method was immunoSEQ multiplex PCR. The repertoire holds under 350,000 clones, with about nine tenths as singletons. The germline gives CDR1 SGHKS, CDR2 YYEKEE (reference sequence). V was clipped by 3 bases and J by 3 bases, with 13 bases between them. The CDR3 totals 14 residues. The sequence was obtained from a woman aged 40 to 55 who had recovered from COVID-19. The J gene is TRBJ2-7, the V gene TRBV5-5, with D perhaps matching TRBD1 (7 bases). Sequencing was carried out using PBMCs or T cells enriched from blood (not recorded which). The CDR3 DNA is TGTGCCAGCAGCTCGCGGGACAGCCGCTACGAGCAGTACTTC. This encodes CASSSRDSRYEQYF. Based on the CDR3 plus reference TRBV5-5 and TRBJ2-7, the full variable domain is DAGVTQSPTHLIKTRGQQVTLRCSPISGHKSVSWYQQVLGQGPQFIFQYYEKEERGRGNFPDRFSARQFPNYSSELNVNALLLGDSALYLCASSSRDSRYEQYFGPGTRLTVT.